The clone carrying this T cell receptor (beta chain) was seen a handful of times. Its specificity is not known. Trimming took 3 bases from V and 4 from J, leaving 7 bases between them. Per the germline V gene, CDR1 is SGHTA and CDR2 is FQGNSA. This CDR3 is 13 amino acids long. The sample belongs to a study of T cell responses to AZD1222 COVID-19 vaccine. Assay used: immunoSEQ multiplex PCR; TCRdb lists only in-frame clones, some missing. Here the sample spans 44,000 or so clones, about 80% being singletons. Points from the study as a whole: Donors in the cohort were predominantly white British and more often female, and clonal diversity was possibly underestimated. With two AZD1222 doses given, Spike-specific TCR breadth and depth both rose. The study found vaccine-associated CD4 TCRs spanning spike, dominant at 160-218 and 743-854.

The TCR sequence derives from an adult who received the MenACWY meningococcal vaccine as a control. The rearrangement joins TRBV7-2 to TRBJ2-1, with a weak D call TRBD1 (5 bases). The sample was peripheral blood, taken 28 days after the second dose of the MenACWY control vaccine. In DNA, the CDR3 is TGTGCCAGCAGCTTTGACAGTTACAATGAGCAGTTCTTC. It codes for CASSFDSYNEQFF.